This entry features one TCR beta chain sequence. TCRdb reanalysed the 5' RACE reads using MiXCR and keeps one entry per CDR3 protein. This table holds approximately 89,000 distinct CDR3 sequences, around 13% found once. This entry is derived from a study of T-cell memory formation after mild COVID-19. CDR1 is SGHVS, CDR2 FQNEAQ, per germline. The CDR3 runs 16 residues. The germline V and J ends were trimmed by 7 bases and 0 bases, with 16 bases remaining between them. Source material: PBMCs or a T cell subset sorted from them (not recorded which). The receptor was derived from a man in his late teens or twenties who had mild COVID-19 (a few samples of this study predate the infection). Cell type and time point are not known. The V gene is TRBV7-8, the J gene TRBJ1-5, with D possibly matching TRBD1 (5 bases). The CDR3 loop is CASTQTAFYSNQPQHF. Written as DNA, the CDR3 is TGTGCCAGCACCCAGACAGCGTTCTATAGCAATCAGCCCCAGCATTTT.